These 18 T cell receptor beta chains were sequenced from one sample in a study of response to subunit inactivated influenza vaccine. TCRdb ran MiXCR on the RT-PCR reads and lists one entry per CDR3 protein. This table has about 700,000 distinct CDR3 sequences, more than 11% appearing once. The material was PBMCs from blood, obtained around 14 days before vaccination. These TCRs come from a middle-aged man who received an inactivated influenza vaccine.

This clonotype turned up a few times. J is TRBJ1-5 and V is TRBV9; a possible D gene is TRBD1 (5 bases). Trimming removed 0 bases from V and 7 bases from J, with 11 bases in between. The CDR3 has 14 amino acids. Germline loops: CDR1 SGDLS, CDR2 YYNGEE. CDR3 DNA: TGTGCCAGCAGCGTAGGCTGGGGGAACCAGCCCCAGCATTTT. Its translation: CASSVGWGNQPQHF. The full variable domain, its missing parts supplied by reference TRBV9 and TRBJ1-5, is DSGVTQTPKHLITATGQRVTLRCSPRSGDLSVYWYQQSLDQGLQFLIQYYNGEERAKGNILERFSAQQFPDLHSELNLSSLELGDSALYFCASSVGWGNQPQHFGDGTRLSIL.

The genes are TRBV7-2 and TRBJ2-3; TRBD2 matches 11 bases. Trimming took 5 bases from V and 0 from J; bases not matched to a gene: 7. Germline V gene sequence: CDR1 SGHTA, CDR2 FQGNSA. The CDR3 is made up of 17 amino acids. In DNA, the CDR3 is TGTGCCAGCAGCCCAAGGGCTAGCGGGGGGAGCACAGATACGCAGTATTTT. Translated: CASSPRASGGSTDTQYF.

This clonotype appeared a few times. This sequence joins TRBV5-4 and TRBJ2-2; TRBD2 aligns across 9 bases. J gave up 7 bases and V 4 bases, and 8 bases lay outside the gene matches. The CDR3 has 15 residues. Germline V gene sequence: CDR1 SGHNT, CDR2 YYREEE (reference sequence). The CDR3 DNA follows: TGTGCCAGCAGCCGGGGGCTAGCGGGACACGGGGAGCTGTTTTTT. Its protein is CASSRGLAGHGELFF. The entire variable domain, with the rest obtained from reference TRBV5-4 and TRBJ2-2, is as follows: ETGVTQSPTHLIKTRGQQVTLRCSSQSGHNTVSWYQQALGQGPQFIFQYYREEENGRGNFPPRFSGLQFPNYSSELNVNALELDDSALYLCASSRGLAGHGELFFGEGSRLTVL.

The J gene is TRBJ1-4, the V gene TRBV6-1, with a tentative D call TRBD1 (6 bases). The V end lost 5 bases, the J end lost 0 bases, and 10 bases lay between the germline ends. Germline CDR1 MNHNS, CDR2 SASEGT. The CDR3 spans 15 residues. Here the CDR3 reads CASSRQDATNEKLFF. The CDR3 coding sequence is TGTGCCAGCAGTCGACAGGATGCAACTAATGAAAAACTGTTTTTT.

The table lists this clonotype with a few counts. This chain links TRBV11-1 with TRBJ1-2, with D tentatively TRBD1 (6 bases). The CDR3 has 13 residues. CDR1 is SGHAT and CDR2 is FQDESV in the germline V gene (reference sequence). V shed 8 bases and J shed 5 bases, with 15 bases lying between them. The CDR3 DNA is TGTGCCAGCGCCACAAACAGGGAGTATGGCTACACCTTC. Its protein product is CASATNREYGYTF. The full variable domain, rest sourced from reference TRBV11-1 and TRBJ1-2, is EAEVAQSPRYKITEKSQAVAFWCDPISGHATLYWYRQILGQGPELLVQFQDESVVDDSQLPKDRFSAERLKGVDSTLKIQPAELGDSAMYLCASATNREYGYTFGSGTRLTVV.

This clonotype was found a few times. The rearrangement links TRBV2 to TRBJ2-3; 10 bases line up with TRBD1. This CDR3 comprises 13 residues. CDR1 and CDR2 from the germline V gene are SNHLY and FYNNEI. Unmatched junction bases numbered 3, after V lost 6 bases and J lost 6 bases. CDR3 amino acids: CASRTGGRDTQYF. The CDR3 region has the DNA TGTGCCAGCAGGACAGGGGGCCGGGATACGCAGTATTTT.

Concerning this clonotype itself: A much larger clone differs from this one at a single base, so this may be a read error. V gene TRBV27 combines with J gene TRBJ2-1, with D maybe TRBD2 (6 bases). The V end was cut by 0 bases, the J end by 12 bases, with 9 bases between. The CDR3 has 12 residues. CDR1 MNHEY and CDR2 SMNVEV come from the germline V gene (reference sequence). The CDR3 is CASSLSRGAQFF. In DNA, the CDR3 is TGTGCCAGCAGTTTATCGCGGGGTGCGCAGTTCTTC.

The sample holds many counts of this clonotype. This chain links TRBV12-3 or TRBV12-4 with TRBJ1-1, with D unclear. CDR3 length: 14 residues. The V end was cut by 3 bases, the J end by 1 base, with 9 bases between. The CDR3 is CASSFGLQNTEAFF. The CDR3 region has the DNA TGTGCCAGCAGTTTCGGACTGCAGAACACTGAAGCTTTCTTT.

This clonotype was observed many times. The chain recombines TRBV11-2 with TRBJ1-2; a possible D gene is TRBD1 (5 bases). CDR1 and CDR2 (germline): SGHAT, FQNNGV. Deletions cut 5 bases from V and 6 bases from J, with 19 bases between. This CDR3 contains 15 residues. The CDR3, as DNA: TGTGCCAGCAGCCCGGGACGAGGGGTGTTTAATGGCTACACCTTC. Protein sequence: CASSPGRGVFNGYTF.

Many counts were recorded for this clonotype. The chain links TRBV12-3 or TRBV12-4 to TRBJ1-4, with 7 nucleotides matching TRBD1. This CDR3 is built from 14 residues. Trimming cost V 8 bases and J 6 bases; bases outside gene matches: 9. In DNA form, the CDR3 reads TGTGCCAGCGGGAAGGGGGCATTGGATGAAAAACTGTTTTTT. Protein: CASGKGALDEKLFF.

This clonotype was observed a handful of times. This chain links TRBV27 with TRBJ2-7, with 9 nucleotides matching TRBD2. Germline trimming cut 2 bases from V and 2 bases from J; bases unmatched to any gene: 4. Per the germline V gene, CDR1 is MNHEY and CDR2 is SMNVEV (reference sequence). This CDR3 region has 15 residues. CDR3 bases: TGTGCCAGCAGTTTAGCTAGCGGGATACCCTACGAGCAGTACTTC. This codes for CASSLASGIPYEQYF.

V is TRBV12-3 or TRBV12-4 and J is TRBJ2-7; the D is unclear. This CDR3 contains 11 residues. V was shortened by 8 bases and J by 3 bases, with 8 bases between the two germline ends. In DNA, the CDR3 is TGTGCCAGCGGCCATTACTACGAGCAGTACTTC. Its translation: CASGHYYEQYF.

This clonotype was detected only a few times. The CDR3 sequence: CASSLWSGGGEQFF. The CDR3 bases are TGTGCCAGCAGTTTATGGAGTGGGGGAGGTGAGCAGTTCTTC. The rearrangement uses TRBV12-3 or TRBV12-4 and TRBJ2-1; D is possibly TRBD2 (6 bases). V was cut by 2 bases and J by 9 bases, with 14 bases left in between. The CDR3 extends over 14 amino acids.

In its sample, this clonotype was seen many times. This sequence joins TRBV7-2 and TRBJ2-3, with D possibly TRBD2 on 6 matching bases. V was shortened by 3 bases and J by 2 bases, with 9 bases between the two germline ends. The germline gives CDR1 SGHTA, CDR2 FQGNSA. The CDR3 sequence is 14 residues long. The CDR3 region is CASSLTSTTDTQYF. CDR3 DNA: TGTGCCAGCAGCTTGACTAGTACCACAGATACGCAGTATTTT.

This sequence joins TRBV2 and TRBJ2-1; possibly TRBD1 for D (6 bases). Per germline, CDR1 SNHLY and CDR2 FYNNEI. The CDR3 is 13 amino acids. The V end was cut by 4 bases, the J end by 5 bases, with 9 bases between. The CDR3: CASSVNRDNEQFF. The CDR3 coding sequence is TGTGCCAGCAGTGTTAACAGGGACAATGAGCAGTTCTTC.

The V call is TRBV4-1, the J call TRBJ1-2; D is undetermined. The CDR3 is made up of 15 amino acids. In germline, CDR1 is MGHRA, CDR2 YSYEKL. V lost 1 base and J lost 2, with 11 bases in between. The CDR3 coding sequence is TGCGCCAGCAGCCAAGTTGGTATAGGGAACTATGGCTACACCTTC. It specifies CASSQVGIGNYGYTF.

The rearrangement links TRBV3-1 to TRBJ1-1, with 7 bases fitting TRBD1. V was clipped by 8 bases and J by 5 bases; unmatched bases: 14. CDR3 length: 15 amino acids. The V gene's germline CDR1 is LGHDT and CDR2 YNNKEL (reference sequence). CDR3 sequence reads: CASSQESYRGTEAFF. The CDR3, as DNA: TGTGCCAGCTCCCAAGAATCCTACAGGGGAACTGAAGCTTTCTTT. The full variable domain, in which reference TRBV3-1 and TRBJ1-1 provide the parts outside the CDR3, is DTAVSQTPKYLVTQMGNDKSIKCEQNLGHDTMYWYKQDSKKFLKIMFSYNNKELIINETVPNRFSPKSPDKAHLNLHINSLELGDSAVYFCASSQESYRGTEAFFGQGTRLTVV.

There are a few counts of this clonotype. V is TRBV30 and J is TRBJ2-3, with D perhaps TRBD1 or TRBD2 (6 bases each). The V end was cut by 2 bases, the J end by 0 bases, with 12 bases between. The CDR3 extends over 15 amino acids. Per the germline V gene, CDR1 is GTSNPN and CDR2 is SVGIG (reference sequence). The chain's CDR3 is CAWSITGTSTDTQYF. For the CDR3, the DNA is TGTGCCTGGAGTATAACAGGGACTAGCACAGATACGCAGTATTTT.